The present T cell receptor beta chain was sequenced within a study of blood T cell repertoires in COVID-19. As for the study in general: Donors in the United States, Italy and Spain gave samples during acute or convalescent COVID-19. PBMCs, B-cell-depleted T cells, or T cells were the source of the cDNA or gDNA that made up the material.

Per the authors' pipeline: Amplification from reference gene primers served as the basis for estimated nucleated cell counts. Method: immunoSEQ multiplex PCR; TCRdb's copy keeps in-frame clones and lacks some. The DNA was the basis for D and trimming; V, J and clone size are from that table. There are about 240,000 clones in the sample; roughly four fifths occur only once, and less than 9.5% lies in the top ten. It was during active infection that Seattle patients were enrolled and then longitudinally followed. V was trimmed by 0 bases and J by 10 bases, leaving 10 bases between them. CDR1 is SEHNR and CDR2 is FQNEAQ in the germline V gene (reference sequence). The CDR3 loop spans 14 amino acids.

This sequence was found in a woman at least 80 years old with COVID-19, enrolled during active disease. The chain carries TRBV7-9 and TRBJ1-6; unclear D gene. Sample: peripheral blood. The CDR3 spells CASSLADGESPLHF. Here the CDR3 DNA reads TGTGCCAGCAGCTTAGCGGACGGGGAGTCACCCCTCCACTTT.